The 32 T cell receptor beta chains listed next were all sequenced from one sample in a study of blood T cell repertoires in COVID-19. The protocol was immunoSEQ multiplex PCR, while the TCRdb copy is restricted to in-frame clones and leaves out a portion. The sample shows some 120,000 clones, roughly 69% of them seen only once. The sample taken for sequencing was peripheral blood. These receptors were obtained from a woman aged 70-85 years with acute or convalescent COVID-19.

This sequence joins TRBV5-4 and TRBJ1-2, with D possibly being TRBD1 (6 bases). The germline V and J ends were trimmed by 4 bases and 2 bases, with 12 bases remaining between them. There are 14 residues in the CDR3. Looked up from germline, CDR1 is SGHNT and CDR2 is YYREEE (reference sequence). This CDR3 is CASSQPGQNYGYTF. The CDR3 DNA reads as TGTGCCAGCAGCCAACCGGGACAAAACTATGGCTACACCTTC.

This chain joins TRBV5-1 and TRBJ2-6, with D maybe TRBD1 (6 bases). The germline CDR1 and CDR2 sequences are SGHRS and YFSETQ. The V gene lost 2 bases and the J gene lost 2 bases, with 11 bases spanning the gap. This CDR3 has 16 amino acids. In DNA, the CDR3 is TGCGCCAGCAGCTTTAACAGGGACCCTGGGGCCAACGTCCTGACTTTC. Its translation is CASSFNRDPGANVLTF.

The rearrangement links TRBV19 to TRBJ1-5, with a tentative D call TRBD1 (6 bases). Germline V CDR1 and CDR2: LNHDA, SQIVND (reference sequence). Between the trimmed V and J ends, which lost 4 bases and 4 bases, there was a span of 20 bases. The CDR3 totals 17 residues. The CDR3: CASSTRLDSFWNQPQHF. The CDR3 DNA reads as TGTGCCAGTAGTACCCGCCTGGACAGTTTTTGGAATCAGCCCCAGCATTTT.

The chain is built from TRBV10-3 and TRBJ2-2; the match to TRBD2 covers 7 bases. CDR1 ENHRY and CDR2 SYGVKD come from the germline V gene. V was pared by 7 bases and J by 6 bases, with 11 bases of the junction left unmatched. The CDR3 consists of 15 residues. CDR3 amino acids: CAIKETSSHAGELFF. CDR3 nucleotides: TGTGCCATCAAAGAGACTAGCAGTCACGCCGGGGAGCTGTTTTTT.

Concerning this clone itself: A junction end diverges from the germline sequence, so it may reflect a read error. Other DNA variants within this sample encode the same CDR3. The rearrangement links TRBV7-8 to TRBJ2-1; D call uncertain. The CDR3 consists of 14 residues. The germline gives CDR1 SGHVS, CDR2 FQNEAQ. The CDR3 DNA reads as TGTGCCAGTAGCTTAGTAGGCCGCTCGGGTGAGCAGTTCTTC. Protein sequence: CASSLVGRSGEQFF.

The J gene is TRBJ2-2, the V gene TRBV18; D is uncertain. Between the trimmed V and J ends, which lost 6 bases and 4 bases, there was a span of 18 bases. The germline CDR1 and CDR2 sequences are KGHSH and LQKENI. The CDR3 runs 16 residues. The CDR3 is CASSLRPTSGTGELFF. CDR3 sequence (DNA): TGTGCCAGCTCTCTTCGCCCGACCTCGGGCACCGGGGAGCTGTTTTTT.

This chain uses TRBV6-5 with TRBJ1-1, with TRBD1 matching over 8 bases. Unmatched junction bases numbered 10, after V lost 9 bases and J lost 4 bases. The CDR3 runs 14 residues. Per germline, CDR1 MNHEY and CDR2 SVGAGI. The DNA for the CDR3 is TGTGCCAGTTCCCCAGGGGGCTCGGGCACTGAAGCTTTCTTT. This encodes CASSPGGSGTEAFF.

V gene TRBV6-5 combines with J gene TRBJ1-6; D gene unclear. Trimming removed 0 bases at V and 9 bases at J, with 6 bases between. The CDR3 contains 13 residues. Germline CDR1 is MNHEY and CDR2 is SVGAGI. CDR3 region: CASSYSISSPLHF. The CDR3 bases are TGTGCCAGCAGTTACTCGATCAGTTCACCCCTCCACTTT.

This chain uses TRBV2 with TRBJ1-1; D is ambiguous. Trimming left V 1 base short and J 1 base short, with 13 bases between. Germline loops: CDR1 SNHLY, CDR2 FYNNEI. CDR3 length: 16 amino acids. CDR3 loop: CASSEGDWAKNTEAFF. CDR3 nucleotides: TGTGCCAGCAGTGAAGGTGATTGGGCTAAGAACACTGAAGCTTTCTTT.

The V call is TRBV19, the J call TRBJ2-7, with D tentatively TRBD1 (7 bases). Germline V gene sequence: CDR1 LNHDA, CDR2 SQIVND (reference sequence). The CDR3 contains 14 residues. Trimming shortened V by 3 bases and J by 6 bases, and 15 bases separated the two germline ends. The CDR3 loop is CASSIQGGEAEQYF. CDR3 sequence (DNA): TGTGCCAGTAGTATTCAGGGGGGAGAGGCCGAGCAGTACTTC.

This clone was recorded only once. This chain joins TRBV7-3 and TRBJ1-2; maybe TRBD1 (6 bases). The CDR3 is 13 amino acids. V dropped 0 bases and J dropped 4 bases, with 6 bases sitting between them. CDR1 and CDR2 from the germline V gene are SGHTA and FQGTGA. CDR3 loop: CASSLTRGYGYTF. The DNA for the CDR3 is TGTGCCAGCAGCTTAACCAGGGGCTATGGCTACACCTTC.

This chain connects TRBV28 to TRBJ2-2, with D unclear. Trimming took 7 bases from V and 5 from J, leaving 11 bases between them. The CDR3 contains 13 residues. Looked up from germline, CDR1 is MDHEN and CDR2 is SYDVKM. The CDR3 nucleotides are TGTGCCAGCACCCTGGGCGATACCGGGGAGCTGTTTTTT. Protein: CASTLGDTGELFF.

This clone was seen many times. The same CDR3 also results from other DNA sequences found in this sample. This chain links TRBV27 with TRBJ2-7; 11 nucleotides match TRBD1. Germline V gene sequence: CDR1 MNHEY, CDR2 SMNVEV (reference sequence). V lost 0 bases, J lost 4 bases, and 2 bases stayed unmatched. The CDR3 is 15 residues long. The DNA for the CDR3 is TGTGCCAGCAGTTTATCGGGACAGGGGGTTTACGAGCAGTACTTC. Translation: CASSLSGQGVYEQYF.

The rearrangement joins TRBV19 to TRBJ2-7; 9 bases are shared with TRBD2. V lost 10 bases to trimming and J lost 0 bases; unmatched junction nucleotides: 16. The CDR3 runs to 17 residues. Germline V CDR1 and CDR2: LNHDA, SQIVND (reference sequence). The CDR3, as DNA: TGTGCCACCTCCAATCGACTGGCGGGAGGGAGCTCCTACGAGCAGTACTTC. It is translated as CATSNRLAGGSSYEQYF.

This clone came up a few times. In DNA form, the CDR3 reads TGTGCCACCAGTGATTTGAGAAGAAGCGGTGAGCAGTTCTTC. Encoded protein: CATSDLRRSGEQFF. This sequence joins TRBV24-1 and TRBJ2-1; D is possibly TRBD2 (5 bases). CDR1 KGHDR and CDR2 SFDVKD come from the germline V gene. The CDR3 consists of 14 residues. V was trimmed by 0 bases and J by 9 bases, leaving 11 bases between them.

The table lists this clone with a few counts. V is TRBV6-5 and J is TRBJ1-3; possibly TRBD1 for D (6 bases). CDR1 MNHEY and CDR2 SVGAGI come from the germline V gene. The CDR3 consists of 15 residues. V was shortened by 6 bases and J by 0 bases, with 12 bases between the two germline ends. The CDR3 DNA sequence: TGTGCCAGCAGACGGGACACAGCCTCTGGAAACACCATATATTTT. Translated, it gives CASRRDTASGNTIYF.

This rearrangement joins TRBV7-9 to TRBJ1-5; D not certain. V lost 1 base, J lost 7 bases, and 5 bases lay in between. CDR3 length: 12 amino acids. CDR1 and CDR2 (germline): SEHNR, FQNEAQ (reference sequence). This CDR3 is CASSLERQPQHF. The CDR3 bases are TGTGCCAGCAGCTTAGAGCGGCAGCCCCAGCATTTT.

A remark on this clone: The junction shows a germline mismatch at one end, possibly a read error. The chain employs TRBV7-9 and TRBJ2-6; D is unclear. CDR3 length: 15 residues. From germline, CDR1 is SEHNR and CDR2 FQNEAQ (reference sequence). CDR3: CASSLGDSGANVLTF. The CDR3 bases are TGTGCCAGCAGCTTAGGTGACTCTGGAGCCAACGTCCTGACTTTC.

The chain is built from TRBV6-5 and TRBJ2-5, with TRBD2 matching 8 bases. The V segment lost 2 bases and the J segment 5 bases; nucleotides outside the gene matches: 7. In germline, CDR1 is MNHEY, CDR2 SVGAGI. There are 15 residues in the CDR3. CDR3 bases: TGTGCCAGCAGTTACGTAGCGGGGCTCTGGGAGACCCAGTACTTC. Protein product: CASSYVAGLWETQYF.

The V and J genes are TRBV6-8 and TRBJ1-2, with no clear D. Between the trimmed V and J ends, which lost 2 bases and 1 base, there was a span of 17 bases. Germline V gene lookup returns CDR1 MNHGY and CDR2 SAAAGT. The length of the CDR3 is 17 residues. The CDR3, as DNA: TGTGCCAGCAGTTACAGGGCCGGGAGTCCCTATAACTATGGCTACACCTTC. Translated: CASSYRAGSPYNYGYTF.

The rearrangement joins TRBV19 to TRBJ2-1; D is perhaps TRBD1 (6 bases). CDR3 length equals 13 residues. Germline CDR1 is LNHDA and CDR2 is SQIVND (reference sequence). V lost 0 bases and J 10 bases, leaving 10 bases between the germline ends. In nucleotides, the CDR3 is TGTGCCAGTAGTATAGATCCTACAGGGGAGCAGTTCTTC. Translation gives CASSIDPTGEQFF.

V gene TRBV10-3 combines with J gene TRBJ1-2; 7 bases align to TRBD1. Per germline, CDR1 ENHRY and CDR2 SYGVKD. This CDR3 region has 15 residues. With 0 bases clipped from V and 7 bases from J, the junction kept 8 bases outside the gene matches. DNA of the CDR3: TGTGCCATCAGTGAGTCGAGTAGGGGGCGGTCTGGCTACACCTTC. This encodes CAISESSRGRSGYTF.

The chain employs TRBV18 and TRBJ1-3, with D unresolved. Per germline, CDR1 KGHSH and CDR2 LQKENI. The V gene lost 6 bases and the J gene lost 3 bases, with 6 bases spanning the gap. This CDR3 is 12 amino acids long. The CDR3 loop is CASSPGGNTIYF. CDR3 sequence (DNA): TGTGCCAGCTCCCCCGGTGGAAACACCATATATTTT. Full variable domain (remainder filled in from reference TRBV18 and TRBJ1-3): NAGVMQNPRHLVRRRGQEARLRCSPMKGHSHVYWYRQLPEEGLKFMVYLQKENIIDESGMPKERFSAEFPKEGPSILRIQQVVRGDSAAYFCASSPGGNTIYFGEGSWLTVV.

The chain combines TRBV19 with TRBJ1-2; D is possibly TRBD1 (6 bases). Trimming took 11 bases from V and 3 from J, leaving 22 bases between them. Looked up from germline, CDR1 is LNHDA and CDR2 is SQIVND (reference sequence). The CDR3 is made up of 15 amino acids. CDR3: CAGAYRVGGDYGYTF. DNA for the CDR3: TGTGCCGGGGCTTACAGGGTAGGAGGAGACTATGGCTACACCTTC.

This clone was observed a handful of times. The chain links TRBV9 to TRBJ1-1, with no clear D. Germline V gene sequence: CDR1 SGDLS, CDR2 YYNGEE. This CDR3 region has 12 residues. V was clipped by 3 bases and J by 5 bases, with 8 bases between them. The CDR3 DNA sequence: TGTGCCAGCAGCGCCCGGGGTACTGAAGCTTTCTTT. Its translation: CASSARGTEAFF.

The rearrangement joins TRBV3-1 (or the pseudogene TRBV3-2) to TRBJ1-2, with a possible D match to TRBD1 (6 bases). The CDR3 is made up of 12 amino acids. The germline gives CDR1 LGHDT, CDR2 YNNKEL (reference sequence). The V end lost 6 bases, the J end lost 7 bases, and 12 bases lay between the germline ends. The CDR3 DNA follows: TGTGCCAGCAGTCCACAGGGCTCTGGCTACACCTTC. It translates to CASSPQGSGYTF.

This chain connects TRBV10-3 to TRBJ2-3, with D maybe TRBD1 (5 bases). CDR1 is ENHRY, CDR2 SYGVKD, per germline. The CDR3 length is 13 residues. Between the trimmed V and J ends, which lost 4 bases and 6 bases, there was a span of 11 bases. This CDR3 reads CAISVGEKDTQYF. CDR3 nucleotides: TGTGCCATCAGTGTAGGGGAAAAGGATACGCAGTATTTT.

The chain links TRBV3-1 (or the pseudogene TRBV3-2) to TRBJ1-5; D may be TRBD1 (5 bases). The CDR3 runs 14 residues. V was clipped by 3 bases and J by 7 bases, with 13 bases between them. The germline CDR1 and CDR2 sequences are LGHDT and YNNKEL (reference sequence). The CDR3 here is CASSQGQYEQPQHF. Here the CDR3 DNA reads TGTGCCAGCAGCCAGGGGCAGTATGAACAGCCCCAGCATTTT.

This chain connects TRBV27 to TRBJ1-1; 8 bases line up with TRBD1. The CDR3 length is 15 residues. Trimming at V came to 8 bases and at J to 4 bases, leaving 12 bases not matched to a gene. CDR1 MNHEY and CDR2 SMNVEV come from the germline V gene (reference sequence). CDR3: CASRPGGKVGTEAFF. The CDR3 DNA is TGTGCCAGCCGCCCAGGGGGCAAGGTGGGCACTGAAGCTTTCTTT.

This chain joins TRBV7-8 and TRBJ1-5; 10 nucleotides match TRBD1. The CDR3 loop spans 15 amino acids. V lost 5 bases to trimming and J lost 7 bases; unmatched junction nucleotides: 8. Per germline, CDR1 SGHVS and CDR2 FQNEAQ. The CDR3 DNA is TGTGCCAGCAGCACCCCGGGACAGGGGTCCCAGCCCCAGCATTTT. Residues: CASSTPGQGSQPQHF. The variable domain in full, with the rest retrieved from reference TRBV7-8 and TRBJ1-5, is GAGVSQSPRYKVAKRGQDVALRCDPISGHVSLFWYQQALGQGPEFLTYFQNEAQLDKSGLPSDRFFAERPEGSVSTLKIQRTQQEDSAVYLCASSTPGQGSQPQHFGDGTRLSIL.

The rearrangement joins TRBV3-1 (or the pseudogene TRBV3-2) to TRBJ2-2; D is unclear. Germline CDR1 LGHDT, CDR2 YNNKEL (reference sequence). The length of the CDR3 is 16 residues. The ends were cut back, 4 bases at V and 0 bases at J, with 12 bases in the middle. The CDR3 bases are TGTGCCAGCAGCCCCCACACCCAGGCGAACACCGGGGAGCTGTTTTTT. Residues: CASSPHTQANTGELFF.

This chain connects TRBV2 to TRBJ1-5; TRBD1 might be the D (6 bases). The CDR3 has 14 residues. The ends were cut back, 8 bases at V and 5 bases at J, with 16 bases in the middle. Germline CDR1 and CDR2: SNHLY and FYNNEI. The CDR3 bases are TGTGCCAGCTCGGGACATCTCTACTATCAGCCCCAGCATTTT. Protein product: CASSGHLYYQPQHF.